This record covers a single T cell receptor (beta chain). This sample is part of a study of shared T cell receptors in the human thymus. V was shortened by 4 bases and J by 10 bases, with 19 bases between the two germline ends. The CDR3 length is 15 residues. Germline CDR1 reads MGHDK; CDR2 reads SYGVNS. Profiling relied on immunoSEQ multiplex PCR, and the TCRdb table lists in-frame clones only, not all of them. The sample lists about 730,000 clones; approximately 83% were seen once. These same records also appear under a second study, on human thymus T cells.

The specimen was thymocytes. The sequence was obtained from a girl under three years old with a congenital heart defect. The V gene is TRBV25-1, the J gene TRBJ1-4; the D gene is possibly TRBD1 (6 bases). The CDR3 spells CASSGLTGPRVKLFF. CDR3 nucleotide sequence: TGTGCCAGCAGTGGGTTAACAGGGCCCCGGGTAAAACTGTTTTTT.